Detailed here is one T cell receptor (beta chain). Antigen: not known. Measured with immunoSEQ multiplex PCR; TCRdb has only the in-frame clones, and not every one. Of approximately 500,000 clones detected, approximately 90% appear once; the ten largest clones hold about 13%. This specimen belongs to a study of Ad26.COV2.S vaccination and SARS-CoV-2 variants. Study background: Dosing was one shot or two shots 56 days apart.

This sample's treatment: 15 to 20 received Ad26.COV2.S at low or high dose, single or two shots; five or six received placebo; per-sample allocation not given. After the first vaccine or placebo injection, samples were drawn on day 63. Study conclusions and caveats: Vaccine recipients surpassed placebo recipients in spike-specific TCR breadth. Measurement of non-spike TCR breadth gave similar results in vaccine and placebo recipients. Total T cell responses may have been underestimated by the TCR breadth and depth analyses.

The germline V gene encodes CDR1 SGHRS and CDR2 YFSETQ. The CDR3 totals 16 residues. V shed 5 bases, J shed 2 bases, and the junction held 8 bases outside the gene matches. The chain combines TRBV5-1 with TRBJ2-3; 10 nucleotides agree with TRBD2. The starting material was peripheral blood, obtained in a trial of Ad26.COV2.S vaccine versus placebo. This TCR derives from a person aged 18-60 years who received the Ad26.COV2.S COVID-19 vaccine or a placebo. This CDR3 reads CASRPASGSFTDTQYF. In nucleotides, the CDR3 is TGCGCCAGCAGACCCGCTAGCGGGAGTTTCACAGATACGCAGTATTTT.